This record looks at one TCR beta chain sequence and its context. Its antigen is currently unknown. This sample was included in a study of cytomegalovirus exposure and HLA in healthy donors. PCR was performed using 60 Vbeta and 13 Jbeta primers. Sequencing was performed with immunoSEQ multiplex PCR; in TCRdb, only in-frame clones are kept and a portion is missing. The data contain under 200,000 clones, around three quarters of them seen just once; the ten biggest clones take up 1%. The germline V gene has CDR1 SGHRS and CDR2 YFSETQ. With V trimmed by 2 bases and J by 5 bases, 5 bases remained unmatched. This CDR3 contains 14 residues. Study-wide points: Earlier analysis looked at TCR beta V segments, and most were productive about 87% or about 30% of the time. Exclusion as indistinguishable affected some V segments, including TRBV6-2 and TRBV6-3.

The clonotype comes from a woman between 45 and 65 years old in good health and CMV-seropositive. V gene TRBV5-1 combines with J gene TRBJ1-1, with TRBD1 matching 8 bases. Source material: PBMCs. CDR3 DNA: TGCGCCAGCAGCTTACTGGACAGGGAAACTGAAGCTTTCTTT. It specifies CASSLLDRETEAFF.